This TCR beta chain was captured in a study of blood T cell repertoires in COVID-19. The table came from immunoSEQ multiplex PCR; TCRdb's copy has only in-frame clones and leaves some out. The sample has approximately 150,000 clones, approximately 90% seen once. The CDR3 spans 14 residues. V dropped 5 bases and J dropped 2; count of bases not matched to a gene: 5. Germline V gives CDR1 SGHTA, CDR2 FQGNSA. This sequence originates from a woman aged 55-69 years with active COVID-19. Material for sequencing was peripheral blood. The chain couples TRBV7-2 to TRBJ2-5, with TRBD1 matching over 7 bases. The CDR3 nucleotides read TGTGCCAGCAGCGCTGGGACAGTTCAAGAGACCCAGTACTTC. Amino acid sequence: CASSAGTVQETQYF.